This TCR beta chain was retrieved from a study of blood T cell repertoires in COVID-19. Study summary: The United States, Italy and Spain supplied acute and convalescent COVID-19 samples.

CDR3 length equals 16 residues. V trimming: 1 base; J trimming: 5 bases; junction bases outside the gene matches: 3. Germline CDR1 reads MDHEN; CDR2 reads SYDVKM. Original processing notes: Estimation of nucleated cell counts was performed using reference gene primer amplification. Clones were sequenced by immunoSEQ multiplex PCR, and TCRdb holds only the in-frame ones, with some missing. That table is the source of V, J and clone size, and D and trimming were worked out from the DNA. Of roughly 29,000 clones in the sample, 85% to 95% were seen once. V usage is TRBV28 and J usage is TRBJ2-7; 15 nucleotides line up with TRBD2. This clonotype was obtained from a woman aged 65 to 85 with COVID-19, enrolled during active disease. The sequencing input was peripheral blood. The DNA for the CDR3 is TGTGCCAGCAGTTTATTAGGACTAGCGGGAGGGAACGAGCAGTACTTC. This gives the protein CASSLLGLAGGNEQYF.